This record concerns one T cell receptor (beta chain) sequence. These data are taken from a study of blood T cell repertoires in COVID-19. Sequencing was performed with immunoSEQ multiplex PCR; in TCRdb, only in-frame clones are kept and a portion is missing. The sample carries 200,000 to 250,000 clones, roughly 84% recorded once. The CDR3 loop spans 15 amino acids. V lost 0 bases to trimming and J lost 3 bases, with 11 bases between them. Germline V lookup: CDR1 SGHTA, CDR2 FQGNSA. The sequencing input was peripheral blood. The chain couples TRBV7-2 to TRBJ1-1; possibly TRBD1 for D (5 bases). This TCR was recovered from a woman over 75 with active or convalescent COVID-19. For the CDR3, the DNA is TGTGCCAGCAGCTTAGCGGGGGGTACTTACACTGAAGCTTTCTTT. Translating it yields CASSLAGGTYTEAFF. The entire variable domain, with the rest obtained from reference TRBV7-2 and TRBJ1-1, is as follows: GAGVSQSPSNKVTEKGKDVELRCDPISGHTALYWYRQSLGQGLEFLIYFQGNSAPDKSGLPSDRFSAERTGGSVSTLTIQRTQQEDSAVYLCASSLAGGTYTEAFFGQGTRLTVV.